This T cell receptor beta chain was captured in a study of blood T cell repertoires in COVID-19. Study-level background: Sources were T cells, B-cell-depleted T cells, or PBMCs; the material itself was cDNA or gDNA.

Germline assignment: CDR1 MNHEY and CDR2 SVGAGI. The CDR3 is 12 amino acids. The V and J ends lost 6 bases and 2 bases respectively, with 8 bases between them. The table came from immunoSEQ multiplex PCR; TCRdb's copy has only in-frame clones and leaves some out. The sample holds 200,000 to 300,000 clones; approximately 90% are singletons and the top ten take around 6.9%. The sequence derives from a man aged 55-75 years who had recovered from COVID-19. Sequencing was done on a sample of peripheral blood. This chain uses TRBV6-5 with TRBJ2-7; D unresolved. CDR3 bases: TGTGCCAGCAGCACGGTGCCCTACGAGCAGTACTTC. Translating gives CASSTVPYEQYF.